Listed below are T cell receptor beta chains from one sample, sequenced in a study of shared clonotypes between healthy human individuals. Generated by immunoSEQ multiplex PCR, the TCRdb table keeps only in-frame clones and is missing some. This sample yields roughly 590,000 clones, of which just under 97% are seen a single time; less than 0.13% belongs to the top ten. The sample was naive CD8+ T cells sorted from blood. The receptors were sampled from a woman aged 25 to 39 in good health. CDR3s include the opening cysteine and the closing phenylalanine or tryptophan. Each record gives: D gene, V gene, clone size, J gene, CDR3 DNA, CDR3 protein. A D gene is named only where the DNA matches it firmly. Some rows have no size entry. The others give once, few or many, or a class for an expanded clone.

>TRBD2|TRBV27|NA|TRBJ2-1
TGTGCCAGCAGTTTAATAGCGGGAGGGCCCTCCAATGAGCAGTTCTTC
CASSLIAGGPSNEQFF
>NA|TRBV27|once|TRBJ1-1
TGTGCCAGCAGCTCGTTTGGAGGGGACATGAACACTGAAGCTTTCTTT
CASSSFGGDMNTEAFF
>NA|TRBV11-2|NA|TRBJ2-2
TGTGCCCGCTTGGGGGCTACCAACACCGGGGAGCTGTTTTTT
CARLGATNTGELFF
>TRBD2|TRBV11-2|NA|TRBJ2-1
TGTGCCAGCGAGCGGGAGTCTCATGAGCAGTTCTTC
CASERESHEQFF
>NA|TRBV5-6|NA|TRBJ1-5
TGTGCCAGCAGCTTGATGCACCAAGGGTATCAGCCCCAGCATTTT
CASSLMHQGYQPQHF
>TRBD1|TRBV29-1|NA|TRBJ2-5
TGCAGCGTTGAACTGGGACAGGGAGCTTTGGGGACCCAGTACTTC
CSVELGQGALGTQYF
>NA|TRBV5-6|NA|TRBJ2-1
TGTGCCAGCAGCTCAGCGGAATGGTCCTACAATGAGCAGTTCTTC
CASSSAEWSYNEQFF
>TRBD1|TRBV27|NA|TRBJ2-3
TGTGCCAGCAGTTTGGGGCCGGGACAGGGAACAGATACGCAGTATTTT
CASSLGPGQGTDTQYF
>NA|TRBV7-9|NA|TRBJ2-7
TGTGCCAGCAGCCACGAGGGCAGGTACGAGCAGTACTTC
CASSHEGRYEQYF
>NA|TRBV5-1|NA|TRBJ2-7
TGCGCCAGCAGCTTGGCCTGGGGGCAGAGCTACGAGCAGTACTTC
CASSLAWGQSYEQYF
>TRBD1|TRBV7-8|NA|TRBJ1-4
TGTGCCAGCAGCTTAGGCGGGACAGGGTTTTTTGGAAAACTGTTTTTT
CASSLGGTGFFGKLFF
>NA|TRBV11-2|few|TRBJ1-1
TGTGCCAGCAGCTTACACGGGGGCATGAACACTGAAGCTTTCTTT
CASSLHGGMNTEAFF
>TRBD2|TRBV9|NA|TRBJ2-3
TGTGCCAGCAGCGCGCCTCTAGCGGGGACAGATACGCAGTATTTT
CASSAPLAGTDTQYF
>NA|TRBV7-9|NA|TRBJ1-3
TGTGCCAGCAGCTTCCCCGGGCGGGACCGCTCTGGAAACACCATATATTTT
CASSFPGRDRSGNTIYF
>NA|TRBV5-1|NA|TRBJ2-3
TGCGCCAGGAGTATCTTCACAGATACGCAGTATTTT
CARSIFTDTQYF
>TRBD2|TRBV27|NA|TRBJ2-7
TGTGCCAGCAGTTTGAGTAATAGCGGGAACCACGAGCAGTACTTC
CASSLSNSGNHEQYF
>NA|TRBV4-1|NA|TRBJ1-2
TGCGCCAGCAGCCAAGAGAGTCAGGTTTGGTATGGCTACACCTTC
CASSQESQVWYGYTF
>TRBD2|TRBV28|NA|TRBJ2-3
TGTGCCAGCAGTACCTCGGGACTAGTGTATGATACGCAGTATTTT
CASSTSGLVYDTQYF
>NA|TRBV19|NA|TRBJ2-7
TGTGCCAGTAGTATGGAACGCAAACCCTACGTAGAGCAGTACTTC
CASSMERKPYVEQYF
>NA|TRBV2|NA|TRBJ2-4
TGTGCCAGCAGGGCGGGCGCGGGTGTGGAAAACATTCAGTACTTC
CASRAGAGVENIQYF
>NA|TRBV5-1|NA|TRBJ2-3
TGCGCCAGCAGCGGAGATTCGAGGACAGATACGCAGTATTTT
CASSGDSRTDTQYF
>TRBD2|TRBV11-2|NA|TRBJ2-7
TGTGCCAGCAGCTTCGGTCCAGGGAGGGACGAGCAGTACTTC
CASSFGPGRDEQYF
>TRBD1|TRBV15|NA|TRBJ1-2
TGTGCCACCAGCATACTAACAGGGGGGTCCGACTATGGCTACACCTTC
CATSILTGGSDYGYTF
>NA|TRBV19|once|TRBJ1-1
TGTGCCGTTGCGGGGGGGACTGAAGCTTTCTTT
CAVAGGTEAFF
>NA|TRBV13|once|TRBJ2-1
TGTGCCAGCAGCTATCCAGGCGGTTTCTCCTACAATGAGCAGTTCTTC
CASSYPGGFSYNEQFF
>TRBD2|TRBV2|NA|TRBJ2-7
TGTGCCAGCAGTGACGTAGCGGGAGGTTACGAGCAGTACTTC
CASSDVAGGYEQYF
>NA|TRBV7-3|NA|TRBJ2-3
TGTGCCAGCAGCTTAACGGGCAGCCCCACCGATACGCAGTATTTT
CASSLTGSPTDTQYF
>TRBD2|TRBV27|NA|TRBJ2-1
TGTGCCAGCAGTTTATCCGGCGTCGGGGGGGAGCAGTTCTTC
CASSLSGVGGEQFF